This T cell receptor (beta chain) was retrieved from a study of T cells expressing NK-cell markers. The CDR3 spans 14 residues. In germline, CDR1 is LGHDT, CDR2 YNNKEL (reference sequence). Using the 5' RACE reads, TCRdb records one entry per CDR3 protein without DNA. The data include under 600,000 distinct CDR3 sequences; the top ten clones carry 1.4%. V is TRBV3-1 and J is TRBJ2-2; with no DNA, the TCRdb D assignment of TRBD2 cannot be verified. Sequenced input: blood T cells: a sorted CD56 or NKG2C T cell subset, CD4+ or CD8+ T cells, or bulk PBMC T cells (not recorded which). The source is a woman aged 45-65 years in good health. CDR3 region: CASTRGTSSGELFF.